The subject of this entry is one TCR beta chain. The antigen is unknown. In each case, RNA was isolated and then reverse transcribed into cDNA as the sequencing template. Clones were sequenced by immunoSEQ multiplex PCR, and TCRdb holds only the in-frame ones, with some missing. The sample gives 200,000 to 250,000 clones, roughly 50% of which show up once; about 5.3% is in the top ten. Cell sorting was applied to PBMCs, and CD4+ and CD8+ T cells were collected. This record belongs to a study of CD8+ T cells in alopecia areata. This CDR3 comprises 12 residues. Germline CDR1 SGHAT, CDR2 FQNNGV. The V end was cut by 7 bases, the J end by 1 base, with 6 bases between. Points from the study as a whole: Possibly because of HLA-related factors, TCR sharing was less clear across patients than in mice. Relative to normal scalp, lesional scalp, especially alopecia totalis/universalis, showed higher clonality.

The chain is built from TRBV11-2 and TRBJ2-3; D uncertain. This clonotype was sampled from a human donor in good health. Source material: CD8+ T cells sorted from blood. CDR3 bases: TGTGCCAGCACCCCCGGCACAGATACGCAGTATTTT. The encoded protein is CASTPGTDTQYF.